The 28 T cell receptor beta chains presented below share a single source sample, sequenced in a study of blood T cell repertoires in COVID-19. Sequencing was performed with immunoSEQ multiplex PCR; in TCRdb, only in-frame clones are kept and a portion is missing. The data contain 35,000 to 50,000 clones, under 90% of them seen just once; the ten biggest clones take up roughly 4.6%. Sequencing was carried out using peripheral blood. These receptors were obtained from a woman in her seventies with acute or convalescent COVID-19.

The chain has TRBV5-1 and TRBJ2-7; D gene unclear. Germline CDR1 SGHRS, CDR2 YFSETQ. The CDR3 is made up of 11 amino acids. V lost 7 bases and J lost 7, with 12 bases in between. This chain's CDR3 is CASHLGREQYF. CDR3 DNA sequence: TGCGCCAGCCACTTGGGCCGGGAGCAGTACTTC.

This clone was found once. The chain carries TRBV6-5 and TRBJ2-5; TRBD2 might be the D (6 bases). Between the trimmed V and J ends, which lost 5 bases and 2 bases, there was a span of 9 bases. This CDR3 contains 13 residues. From germline, CDR1 is MNHEY and CDR2 SVGAGI. For the CDR3, the DNA is TGTGCCAGCAGTCGACTAGTACAAGAGACCCAGTACTTC. It specifies CASSRLVQETQYF.

V is TRBV27 and J is TRBJ1-2, with D perhaps matching TRBD1 (6 bases). The V gene lost 4 bases and the J gene lost 4 bases, with 16 bases spanning the gap. CDR1 and CDR2 (germline): MNHEY, SMNVEV (reference sequence). CDR3 size: 15 residues. CDR3 sequence (DNA): TGTGCCAGCAGTTCTGTGGGGGCACCAGGCTATGGCTACACCTTC. It translates to CASSSVGAPGYGYTF.

The genes are TRBV28 and TRBJ2-3; the D is unclear. CDR1 and CDR2 from the germline V gene are MDHEN and SYDVKM. The V gene lost 1 base and the J gene lost 3 bases, with 14 bases spanning the gap. There are 16 residues in the CDR3. Here the CDR3 DNA reads TGTGCCAGCAGTTTATCGGCCAGAGGCATAACAGATACGCAGTATTTT. Translating gives CASSLSARGITDTQYF.

The chain recombines TRBV15 with TRBJ2-3; tentative D call: TRBD1 (5 bases). CDR1 is LNHNV, CDR2 YYDKDF, per germline (reference sequence). The CDR3 is 14 residues long. V shed 1 base and J shed 0 bases, with 5 bases lying between them. CDR3 sequence reads: CATSRGQSTDTQYF. For the CDR3, the DNA is TGTGCCACCAGCAGAGGACAGAGCACAGATACGCAGTATTTT.

This CDR3 reads CASSLGGLAGGREQYF. The CDR3 coding sequence is TGTGCCAGCAGCTTGGGAGGGCTAGCGGGAGGGAGGGAGCAGTACTTC. The chain carries TRBV5-4 and TRBJ2-7; 12 nucleotides agree with TRBD2. The CDR3 is made up of 16 amino acids. Germline lookup yields CDR1 SGHNT and CDR2 YYREEE (reference sequence). Trimming removed 0 bases from V and 7 bases from J; junction bases left unmatched: 8.

This clone was detected a few times. The rearrangement uses TRBV7-2 and TRBJ1-1; 8 nucleotides line up with TRBD1. This CDR3 is 15 amino acids long. The germline gives CDR1 SGHTA, CDR2 FQGNSA. V lost 5 bases and J lost 5; bases outside the gene matches: 10. The DNA of the CDR3 is TGTGCCAGCAGCCAAGGACAGGGTGGTTTGACTGAAGCTTTCTTT. Its protein is CASSQGQGGLTEAFF.

This chain connects TRBV2 to TRBJ1-6; 10 bases are shared with TRBD1. CDR1 and CDR2 (germline): SNHLY, FYNNEI. V shed 5 bases, J shed 7 bases, and the junction held 8 bases outside the gene matches. The CDR3 has 16 residues. CDR3 protein: CASSRDRGRENSPLHF. The CDR3 DNA reads as TGTGCCAGCAGTCGGGACAGGGGAAGGGAAAATTCACCCCTCCACTTT.

This clone is a singleton in its sample. V gene TRBV5-1 combines with J gene TRBJ2-3; 11 bases agree with TRBD1. Germline V gene data show CDR1 as SGHRS and CDR2 as YFSETQ. This CDR3 region has 17 residues. J gave up 4 bases and V 0 bases, and 7 bases lay outside the gene matches. Here the CDR3 DNA reads TGCGCCAGCAGCTTGGGTTCTGGACAGGGGGCTGCAGATACGCAGTATTTT. Protein sequence: CASSLGSGQGAADTQYF.

This CDR3 is CASSPGSTGELFF. CDR3 sequence (DNA): TGCGCCAGCAGCCCCGGTAGCACCGGGGAGCTGTTTTTT. This chain connects TRBV4-3 to TRBJ2-2; D is unresolved. From germline, CDR1 is LGHNA and CDR2 YSLEER. The CDR3 covers 13 residues. V was clipped by 4 bases and J by 4 bases, with 7 bases between them.

The V gene is TRBV7-9, the J gene TRBJ2-5, with TRBD1 matching over 7 bases. This CDR3 has 16 amino acids. Unmatched junction bases numbered 12, after V lost 5 bases and J lost 3 bases. The germline CDR1 and CDR2 sequences are SEHNR and FQNEAQ (reference sequence). CDR3 sequence reads: CASSTGDQIRKETQYF. CDR3 sequence (DNA): TGTGCCAGCAGCACAGGGGACCAAATCCGGAAAGAGACCCAGTACTTC.

This chain links TRBV6-5 with TRBJ1-1; 7 bases are shared with TRBD1. The V and J ends lost 9 bases and 0 bases, in that order; junction bases with no gene match: 1. This CDR3 has 12 residues. Germline V gene sequence: CDR1 MNHEY, CDR2 SVGAGI. The CDR3 loop is CARDRLNTEAFF. As DNA, the CDR3 is TGTGCCAGGGACAGGTTGAACACTGAAGCTTTCTTT.

The J gene is TRBJ2-5, the V gene TRBV28; the D gene is possibly TRBD1 (5 bases). Trimming cost V 1 base and J 7 bases, with 10 bases left between them. CDR1 and CDR2 (germline): MDHEN, SYDVKM. There are 13 residues in the CDR3. The CDR3 coding sequence is TGTGCCAGCAGTTTATCAGGGATGGGGACCCAGTACTTC. It specifies CASSLSGMGTQYF. Looking up the rest from reference TRBV28 and TRBJ2-5 gives the full variable domain: DVKVTQSSRYLVKRTGEKVFLECVQDMDHENMFWYRQDPGLGLRLIYFSYDVKMKEKGDIPEGYSVSREKKERFSLILESASTNQTSMYLCASSLSGMGTQYFGPGTRLLVL.

The DNA for the CDR3 is TGTGCCAGCAGGTATTGGCTAGCGGGCGCCGGGAGGACAGATACGCAGTATTTT. It is translated as CASRYWLAGAGRTDTQYF. V is TRBV11-2 and J is TRBJ2-3; 8 bases are shared with TRBD2. V dropped 6 bases and J dropped 3; count of bases not matched to a gene: 17. The CDR3 contains 18 residues. Germline-derived CDR1 and CDR2 are SGHAT and FQNNGV.

The chain links TRBV28 to TRBJ1-1, with TRBD1 identical over 8 bases. The CDR3 has 15 amino acids. Germline CDR1 is MDHEN and CDR2 is SYDVKM. After removal of 7 bases from V and 4 bases from J, the junction contained 11 bases not matched to a gene. CDR3 sequence (DNA): TGTGCCAGCACCTTCCCCAGGGGGCGCGTCACTGAAGCTTTCTTT. Its translation is CASTFPRGRVTEAFF.

The rearrangement links TRBV6-2 or TRBV6-3 to TRBJ2-5, with 11 nucleotides matching TRBD2. In germline, CDR1 is MNHEY, CDR2 SVGEGT. J gave up 5 bases and V 5 bases, and 10 bases lay outside the gene matches. CDR3 length: 16 amino acids. CDR3 protein: CASSLLLAGALETQYF. CDR3 DNA: TGTGCCAGCAGTCTACTACTAGCGGGAGCATTGGAGACCCAGTACTTC.

In this sample, this clone turned up once. This CDR3 reads CASSQGTGSGYTF. The CDR3 DNA sequence: TGTGCCAGCAGTCAGGGGACAGGGAGCGGCTACACCTTC. The V and J genes are TRBV7-6 and TRBJ1-2; 9 bases line up with TRBD1. After removal of 6 bases from V and 8 bases from J, the junction contained 7 bases not matched to a gene. The CDR3 consists of 13 residues. Germline V lookup: CDR1 SGHVS, CDR2 FNYEAQ.

The chain is built from TRBV10-3 and TRBJ2-7; TRBD2 agrees at 12 bases. Germline assignment: CDR1 ENHRY and CDR2 SYGVKD. The CDR3 runs 15 residues. Germline trimming cut 6 bases from V and 2 bases from J; bases unmatched to any gene: 5. Here the CDR3 reads CAIRDTSGRTYEQYF. The DNA of the CDR3 is TGTGCCATCAGGGATACTAGCGGGAGGACCTACGAGCAGTACTTC.

CDR3 nucleotide sequence: TGTGCCAGCAGTCTCCTAGCGGGAGTTGGGGATACGCAGTATTTT. This sequence encodes CASSLLAGVGDTQYF. The chain has TRBV6-6 and TRBJ2-3; 10 bases fit TRBD2. Germline CDR1 reads MNHNY; CDR2 reads SVGAGI (reference sequence). The V segment lost 5 bases and the J segment 6 bases; nucleotides outside the gene matches: 8. The CDR3 extends over 15 amino acids.

The chain links TRBV24-1 to TRBJ2-1; TRBD2 matches at 8 bases. Germline V gene lookup returns CDR1 KGHDR and CDR2 SFDVKD. The CDR3 loop spans 15 amino acids. Trimming removed 5 bases from V and 6 bases from J; junction bases left unmatched: 8. The CDR3 sequence: CATSGGSGGPNEQFF. The CDR3 DNA is TGTGCCACCAGTGGGGGGAGCGGGGGCCCCAATGAGCAGTTCTTC.

Concerning this clone: At one boundary the junction diverges from the germline segment, which might be a read error. The rearrangement links TRBV7-7 to TRBJ2-1; TRBD2 matches at 7 bases. This CDR3 spans 15 amino acids. Germline V gene sequence: CDR1 SSHAT, CDR2 FNYEAQ (reference sequence). CDR3 bases: TGTGCTAGCAGCTTTAGTAGCGGGTCCTACAATGAGCAGTTCTTC. Translated: CASSFSSGSYNEQFF.

The chain recombines TRBV5-1 with TRBJ1-4; D not certain. This CDR3 region has 13 residues. Germline CDR1 and CDR2: SGHRS and YFSETQ. Deletions cut 2 bases from V and 5 bases from J, with 7 bases between. The CDR3 sequence is CASSFSENEKLFF. CDR3 DNA sequence: TGCGCCAGCAGCTTCTCCGAGAATGAAAAACTGTTTTTT. Looking up the rest from reference TRBV5-1 and TRBJ1-4 gives the full variable domain: KAGVTQTPRYLIKTRGQQVTLSCSPISGHRSVSWYQQTPGQGLQFLFEYFSETQRNKGNFPGRFSGRQFSNSRSEMNVSTLELGDSALYLCASSFSENEKLFFGSGTQLSVL.

This chain joins TRBV7-3 and TRBJ2-1, with 11 bases aligning to TRBD2. The CDR3 contains 16 residues. V lost 3 bases, J lost 10 bases, and 11 bases stayed unmatched. From germline, CDR1 is SGHTA and CDR2 FQGTGA. Here the CDR3 reads CASSLGLAVPAEEQFF. DNA for the CDR3: TGTGCCAGCAGCTTGGGACTAGCGGTCCCCGCGGAGGAGCAGTTCTTC.

The rearrangement joins TRBV7-9 to TRBJ1-4; D might be TRBD1 (6 bases). Germline assignment: CDR1 SEHNR and CDR2 FQNEAQ (reference sequence). The length of the CDR3 is 16 residues. V lost 1 base and J lost 3, with 12 bases in between. CDR3 nucleotides: TGTGCCAGCAGCTTAGGAACAGGGAGCGCTAATGAAAAACTGTTTTTT. It encodes CASSLGTGSANEKLFF.

This rearrangement joins TRBV11-3 to TRBJ2-1; 9 bases are shared with TRBD2. Germline CDR1 and CDR2: SGHNT and YENEEA. The V and J ends lost 5 bases and 4 bases, in that order; junction bases with no gene match: 6. The CDR3 covers 15 residues. CDR3 amino acids: CASSPSTSGYNEQFF. Written as DNA, the CDR3 is TGTGCCAGCAGCCCTTCGACTAGCGGTTACAATGAGCAGTTCTTC.

This clone was found a few times. This chain joins TRBV7-2 and TRBJ1-5; D not resolved. CDR3 length: 15 amino acids. The V end lost 4 bases, the J end lost 2 bases, and 12 bases lay between the germline ends. Germline CDR1 SGHTA, CDR2 FQGNSA. The CDR3 here is CASSSLGERNQPQHF. The CDR3 DNA follows: TGTGCCAGCAGCTCTCTCGGGGAACGCAATCAGCCCCAGCATTTT.

The chain is built from TRBV27 and TRBJ1-4; TRBD1 is a possible D gene (5 bases). The CDR3 has 17 residues. The germline CDR1 and CDR2 sequences are MNHEY and SMNVEV (reference sequence). The V and J ends lost 1 base and 4 bases respectively, with 16 bases between them. In DNA form, the CDR3 reads TGTGCCAGCAGTTTATATGGGCGCCAGGGCCTTAATGAAAAACTGTTTTTT. It codes for CASSLYGRQGLNEKLFF.

This clone showed up just once. This chain connects TRBV2 to TRBJ2-1; TRBD1 might be the D (6 bases). Germline loops: CDR1 SNHLY, CDR2 FYNNEI. The ends were cut back, 4 bases at V and 4 bases at J, with 23 bases in the middle. The CDR3 totals 18 residues. The CDR3 protein is CASSVEPGRDTEYNEQFF. For the CDR3, the DNA is TGTGCCAGCAGTGTAGAGCCCGGCCGGGACACTGAATACAATGAGCAGTTCTTC.